These T cell receptor beta chains were read from a single sample in a study of blood T cell repertoires in COVID-19. Profiled with immunoSEQ multiplex PCR; TCRdb holds only in-frame clones, not every one. The data contain about 40,000 clones, around 90% of them singletons. The sample comprised peripheral blood. The source of these receptors is a man in his fifties or sixties with active COVID-19. The conserved cysteine and the conserved F or W are not part of the CDR3 here. The order of the fields is CDR3 protein, V gene.

CDR3 protein: SVLLGQGTGEQY
V gene: TRBV29-1

CDR3 protein: ASSHSSGSTDTQY
V gene: TRBV4-2

CDR3 protein: ASSKTYAGNTIY
V gene: TRBV7-9

CDR3 protein: ASSSEETQY
V gene: TRBV11-3

CDR3 protein: ASSEASSNQPQH
V gene: TRBV2

CDR3 protein: ASSYGGQNTGELF
V gene: TRBV6-2/TRBV6-3

CDR3 protein: ASSLGSVGYT
V gene: TRBV12-3/TRBV12-4

CDR3 protein: ASSPPDRPLYEQY
V gene: TRBV28

CDR3 protein: SVEDPSFGGYT
V gene: TRBV29-1

CDR3 protein: ASSVGAGSPYEQY
V gene: TRBV9

CDR3 protein: ASTTISSYNEQF
V gene: TRBV2

CDR3 protein: ASRTDRVESPLH
V gene: TRBV28

CDR3 protein: AISVGQLSYEQY
V gene: TRBV10-3

CDR3 protein: ASRQGGAGDEQY
V gene: TRBV5-1

CDR3 protein: AISESLRNTGELF
V gene: TRBV10-3

CDR3 protein: ASSAPGLHQETQY
V gene: TRBV6-4

CDR3 protein: ASSPRQESNEQF
V gene: TRBV18

CDR3 protein: ASRSTGGAGYGYT
V gene: TRBV28

CDR3 protein: ASSPDRPTSTDTQY
V gene: TRBV9

CDR3 protein: ASSAGLSNYGYT
V gene: TRBV6-2/TRBV6-3

CDR3 protein: ASSLGGPSNYNEQF
V gene: TRBV7-8

CDR3 protein: ASSPSGSTDTQY
V gene: TRBV4-2

CDR3 protein: ASSTGTEYEQY
V gene: TRBV5-6

CDR3 protein: ASSQETGNSPLH
V gene: TRBV3-1/TRBV3-2

CDR3 protein: AWNAGTGDEQY
V gene: TRBV30

CDR3 protein: ASSLTPEGYNEQF
V gene: TRBV11-1

CDR3 protein: ASSLTRGSGTDTQY
V gene: TRBV7-3

CDR3 protein: ATSDDIAGGSADTQY
V gene: TRBV24-1

CDR3 protein: ATSRDSGHGNYGYT
V gene: TRBV15

CDR3 protein: ASSFTRGVGYEQY
V gene: TRBV11-3

CDR3 protein: ASSYYAGGNEQY
V gene: TRBV6-5

CDR3 protein: ASSVGLAGEQY
V gene: TRBV9

CDR3 protein: ATSREGGIGAF
V gene: TRBV15

CDR3 protein: ASSLQDSYEQY
V gene: TRBV5-1

CDR3 protein: ASSLDSRNYGYT
V gene: TRBV9